A single sample gave rise to the 17 T cell receptor beta chains below, sequenced in a study of blood T cell repertoires in COVID-19. This table comes from immunoSEQ multiplex PCR, and its TCRdb copy is limited to in-frame clones, with some not included. The sample lists 150,000 to 200,000 clones, about nine tenths occurring once. The sample comprised PBMCs or T cells enriched from blood (not recorded which). The receptor set was obtained from a woman under 30 who had recovered from COVID-19.

The chain is built from TRBV19 and TRBJ1-5; D possibly corresponds to TRBD1 (6 bases). This CDR3 comprises 13 residues. V was clipped by 10 bases and J by 10 bases, with 20 bases between them. Germline-derived CDR1 and CDR2 are LNHDA and SQIVND (reference sequence). The CDR3 spells CAIQQGNFGPQHF. The CDR3 DNA reads TGTGCCATCCAACAGGGAAATTTTGGTCCCCAGCATTTT.

The CDR3 loop is CASSIRGPDSGNTIYF. The CDR3 DNA is TGTGCCAGTAGTATTAGGGGGCCAGACTCTGGAAACACCATATATTTT. This chain connects TRBV19 to TRBJ1-3, with 7 bases aligning to TRBD1. Losses at the gene ends were 3 bases for V and 0 bases for J; bases not matched to a gene: 5. Looked up from germline, CDR1 is LNHDA and CDR2 is SQIVND (reference sequence). This CDR3 contains 16 residues.

This chain uses TRBV27 with TRBJ1-3; 8 bases fit TRBD1. The CDR3 consists of 16 residues. In germline, CDR1 is MNHEY, CDR2 SMNVEV (reference sequence). V trimming: 5 bases; J trimming: 2 bases; junction bases outside the gene matches: 8. The CDR3 coding sequence is TGTGCCAGCAGTCCGCAGGGGGCCAGAGCTGGAAACACCATATATTTT. Its protein product is CASSPQGARAGNTIYF.

Here the CDR3 DNA reads TGTGCCAGCAGCCCTCACGGGACAAATGATTCACCCCTCCACTTT. Its protein is CASSPHGTNDSPLHF. This chain connects TRBV7-2 to TRBJ1-6; maybe TRBD1 (6 bases). Looked up from germline, CDR1 is SGHTA and CDR2 is FQGNSA. The CDR3 extends over 15 amino acids. Trimming took off 5 bases at V and 8 bases at J, with 16 bases between the two ends. The full variable domain, completed using reference TRBV7-2 and TRBJ1-6, is GAGVSQSPSNKVTEKGKDVELRCDPISGHTALYWYRQSLGQGLEFLIYFQGNSAPDKSGLPSDRFSAERTGGSVSTLTIQRTQQEDSAVYLCASSPHGTNDSPLHFGNGTRLTVT.

This clone was counted between two and nine times. J is TRBJ1-5 and V is TRBV5-4; possible D gene TRBD1, 5 bases. CDR1 SGHNT and CDR2 YYREEE come from the germline V gene (reference sequence). Deletions cut 4 bases from V and 5 bases from J, with 10 bases between. There are 13 residues in the CDR3. The CDR3 reads CASSPGGDQPQHF. CDR3 sequence (DNA): TGTGCCAGCAGCCCGGGGGGTGATCAGCCCCAGCATTTT.

The chain recombines TRBV11-2 with TRBJ1-1; possible D gene TRBD1, 6 bases. Germline CDR1 SGHAT, CDR2 FQNNGV. The CDR3 is 14 amino acids. Trimming left V 0 bases short and J 4 bases short, with 9 bases between. CDR3 in amino acids: CASSLEQGPTEAFF. CDR3 in DNA: TGTGCCAGCAGCTTAGAGCAGGGGCCCACTGAAGCTTTCTTT. The variable domain in full, with the rest retrieved from reference TRBV11-2 and TRBJ1-1, is EAGVAQSPRYKIIEKRQSVAFWCNPISGHATLYWYQQILGQGPKLLIQFQNNGVVDDSQLPKDRFSAERLKGVDSTLKIQPAKLEDSAVYLCASSLEQGPTEAFFGQGTRLTVV.

The chain links TRBV27 to TRBJ1-1; D gene ambiguous. The germline gives CDR1 MNHEY, CDR2 SMNVEV (reference sequence). The length of the CDR3 is 17 residues. V lost 3 bases, J lost 1 base, and 18 bases lay in between. CDR3 in amino acids: CASSFRVQGGRNTEAFF. CDR3 DNA: TGTGCCAGCAGTTTTCGTGTTCAAGGTGGGAGGAACACTGAAGCTTTCTTT.

The table lists this clone with a few counts. This chain links TRBV2 with TRBJ1-3, with TRBD1 matching 7 bases. The germline V gene has CDR1 SNHLY and CDR2 FYNNEI. The CDR3 length is 14 residues. The V gene end was trimmed by 7 bases and the J gene end by 6 bases; junction bases not matched to a gene: 9. The CDR3 region has the DNA TGTGCCAGCATCTCGACAGGGACCGAAAACACCATATATTTT. Protein: CASISTGTENTIYF.

As for this clone: A read error may produce the germline difference seen at one junction end. The chain combines TRBV7-8 with TRBJ2-3, with 8 bases aligning to TRBD2. CDR1 and CDR2 (germline): SGHVS, FQNEAQ. The CDR3 loop spans 14 amino acids. The CDR3 protein is CASTQGTSDRTKYF. The CDR3 DNA reads TGTGCCAGCACCCAGGGGACTAGTGATCGTACGAAGTATTTT.

The chain recombines TRBV2 with TRBJ2-1; TRBD1 matches at 7 bases. The germline CDR1 and CDR2 sequences are SNHLY and FYNNEI. Unmatched junction bases numbered 16, after V lost 5 bases and J lost 6 bases. CDR3 size: 17 residues. The CDR3 is CASSRFSQGVLGNEQFF. The CDR3 nucleotides are TGTGCCAGCAGTAGATTTTCTCAGGGGGTCTTGGGCAATGAGCAGTTCTTC.

The V gene is TRBV5-1, the J gene TRBJ2-2; 8 nucleotides agree with TRBD1. Germline CDR1 reads SGHRS; CDR2 reads YFSETQ. The V segment lost 4 bases and the J segment 4 bases; nucleotides outside the gene matches: 6. The CDR3 contains 15 residues. This chain's CDR3 is CASSKGQGRTGELFF. The CDR3 coding sequence is TGCGCCAGCAGCAAAGGACAGGGTCGCACCGGGGAGCTGTTTTTT.

The chain recombines TRBV27 with TRBJ2-3; D not certain. The CDR3 runs to 15 residues. CDR1 is MNHEY, CDR2 SMNVEV, per germline (reference sequence). Trimming took 1 base from V and 3 from J, leaving 11 bases between them. CDR3 sequence reads: CASSLFPPTTDTQYF. DNA for the CDR3: TGTGCCAGCAGTTTATTTCCTCCTACTACAGATACGCAGTATTTT.

The chain has TRBV14 and TRBJ2-3; TRBD1 matches at 10 bases. The germline gives CDR1 SGHDN, CDR2 FVKESK. CDR3 length equals 20 residues. J gave up 9 bases and V 6 bases, and 27 bases lay outside the gene matches. The CDR3 nucleotides read TGTGCCAGCAGACACCCCGGGACAGGGGATGCCATCCTCAGTGAAAAAACGCAGTATTTT. Translated: CASRHPGTGDAILSEKTQYF.

V and J are TRBV2 and TRBJ1-1; 10 nucleotides align to TRBD1. The CDR3 contains 16 residues. V was clipped by 0 bases and J by 1 base; unmatched bases: 2. From germline, CDR1 is SNHLY and CDR2 FYNNEI. For the CDR3, the DNA is TGTGCCAGCAGTGAAGCCGGGACAGGGGCGAACACTGAAGCTTTCTTT. It specifies CASSEAGTGANTEAFF. The full variable domain, in which reference TRBV2 and TRBJ1-1 provide the parts outside the CDR3, is EPEVTQTPSHQVTQMGQEVILRCVPISNHLYFYWYRQILGQKVEFLVSFYNNEISEKSEIFDDQFSVERPDGSNFTLKIRSTKLEDSAMYFCASSEAGTGANTEAFFGQGTRLTVV.

The chain has TRBV6-1 and TRBJ1-1; 12 bases are a match to TRBD1. Germline V gives CDR1 MNHNS, CDR2 SASEGT. This CDR3 is 13 amino acids long. With 3 bases clipped from V and 12 bases from J, the junction kept 5 bases outside the gene matches. CDR3 sequence reads: CASSDRDRGRTFF. The CDR3 nucleotides are TGTGCCAGCAGTGACCGGGACAGGGGGCGGACTTTCTTT.

The rearrangement links TRBV2 to TRBJ2-7; weak D call: TRBD1 (6 bases). This CDR3 spans 15 amino acids. Looked up from germline, CDR1 is SNHLY and CDR2 is FYNNEI. Between the trimmed V and J ends, which lost 10 bases and 2 bases, there was a span of 21 bases. CDR3 nucleotides: TGTGCCACCACAGGGATGCTCCTAAATGCCTACGAGCAGTACTTC. Encoded protein: CATTGMLLNAYEQYF.

This clone has a handful of counts. CDR3 region: CASRPSGGNQPQHF. The DNA for the CDR3 is TGTGCCAGCAGGCCCTCGGGGGGTAATCAGCCCCAGCATTTT. The chain links TRBV7-2 to TRBJ1-5, with TRBD1 as a possible D gene (5 bases). From germline, CDR1 is SGHTA and CDR2 FQGNSA. The CDR3 is 14 residues long. Trimming took off 6 bases at V and 4 bases at J, with 13 bases between the two ends.